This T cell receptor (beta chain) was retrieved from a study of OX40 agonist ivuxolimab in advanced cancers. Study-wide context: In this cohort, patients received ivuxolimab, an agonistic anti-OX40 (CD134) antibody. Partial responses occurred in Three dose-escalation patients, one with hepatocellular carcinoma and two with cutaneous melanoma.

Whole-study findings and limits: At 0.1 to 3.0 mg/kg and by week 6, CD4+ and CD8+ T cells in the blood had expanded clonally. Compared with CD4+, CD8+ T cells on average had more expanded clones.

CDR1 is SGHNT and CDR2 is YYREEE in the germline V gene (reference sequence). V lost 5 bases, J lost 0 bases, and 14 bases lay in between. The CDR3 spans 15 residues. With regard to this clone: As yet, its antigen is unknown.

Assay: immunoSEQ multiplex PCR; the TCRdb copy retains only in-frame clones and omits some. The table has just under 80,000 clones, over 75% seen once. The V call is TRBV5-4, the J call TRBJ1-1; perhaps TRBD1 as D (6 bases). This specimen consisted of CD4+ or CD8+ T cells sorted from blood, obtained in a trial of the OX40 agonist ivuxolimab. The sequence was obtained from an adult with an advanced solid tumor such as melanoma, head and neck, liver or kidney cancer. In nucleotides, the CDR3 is TGTGCCAGCAGGCCCTATGGGGGCTTGAACACTGAAGCTTTCTTT. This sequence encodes CASRPYGGLNTEAFF.